Listed here are 5 T cell receptor beta chains from one sample, sequenced in a study of T cell changes during pregnancy in multiple sclerosis. Clones were sequenced by immunoSEQ multiplex PCR, and TCRdb holds only the in-frame ones, with some missing. Among about 47,000 clones listed, 85% to 90% were seen once. This material consisted of peripheral blood, taken in the first trimester of pregnancy. The receptors here all came from a female donor with multiple sclerosis, enrolled in a pregnancy study.

This clone was picked up one time. The CDR3 is CASRLTGSDEQFF. CDR3 in DNA: TGTGCCAGTAGGCTAACAGGGTCCGATGAGCAGTTCTTC. This sequence joins TRBV19 and TRBJ2-1; a possible D gene is TRBD1 (6 bases). CDR3 length: 13 residues. V lost 6 bases, J lost 8 bases, and 14 bases lay in between. The germline CDR1 and CDR2 sequences are LNHDA and SQIVND (reference sequence).

CDR3 DNA: TGTGCCAGCAGCTTCCCAAAGCGGGGGGGCCGGAATACGCAGTATTTT. Protein product: CASSFPKRGGRNTQYF. The chain links TRBV7-6 to TRBJ2-3; 10 nucleotides match TRBD2. Germline trimming cut 3 bases from V and 7 bases from J; bases unmatched to any gene: 10. The CDR3 is 16 amino acids. From germline, CDR1 is SGHVS and CDR2 FNYEAQ.

This clone is a singleton in its sample. The rearrangement joins TRBV7-2 to TRBJ2-7; D might be TRBD1 (6 bases). V lost 1 base, J lost 6 bases, and 10 bases lay in between. This CDR3 is 13 amino acids long. Germline CDR1 is SGHTA and CDR2 is FQGNSA. The CDR3 reads CASSLVSRGEQYF. The CDR3 DNA reads as TGTGCCAGCAGCTTAGTGTCCAGGGGCGAGCAGTACTTC.

This clone came up once. The rearrangement links TRBV10-3 to TRBJ1-1; D may be TRBD1 (6 bases). This CDR3 comprises 16 residues. Germline V lookup: CDR1 ENHRY, CDR2 SYGVKD. V lost 6 bases to trimming and J lost 4 bases, with 21 bases between them. The CDR3: CAISTAGEGAGTEAFF. CDR3 nucleotide sequence: TGTGCCATCAGCACCGCAGGGGAGGGAGCAGGCACTGAAGCTTTCTTT.

The chain is built from TRBV30 and TRBJ2-7; TRBD1 aligns across 9 bases. This CDR3 spans 13 amino acids. The junction had 2 bases not matched to a gene; V was cut back by 5 bases and J by 0 bases. From germline, CDR1 is GTSNPN and CDR2 SVGIG (reference sequence). The CDR3 DNA reads TGTGCCTGGGGGACAGGGAGCTCCTACGAGCAGTACTTC. Translated, it gives CAWGTGSSYEQYF.